These 13 T cell receptor beta chains share one sample of origin, sequenced in a study of cytomegalovirus exposure and HLA in healthy donors. Primers: 60 Vbeta forward and 13 Jbeta reverse. Assay used: immunoSEQ multiplex PCR; TCRdb lists only in-frame clones, some missing. Here the sample spans around 150,000 clones, 68% being singletons. Sequencing was done on a sample of PBMCs. These receptors all come from a middle-aged woman in good health and CMV-seropositive.

This chain uses TRBV19 with TRBJ1-1; the D is unclear. V was shortened by 7 bases and J by 0 bases, with 9 bases between the two germline ends. The CDR3 loop spans 13 amino acids. Looked up from germline, CDR1 is LNHDA and CDR2 is SQIVND (reference sequence). The CDR3 reads CASTRRMNTEAFF. DNA for the CDR3: TGTGCCAGTACGAGGCGGATGAACACTGAAGCTTTCTTT.

The table lists this clone with a few counts. The rearrangement uses TRBV19 and TRBJ2-3; 7 bases fit TRBD2. V gave up 5 bases and J gave up 0 bases; unmatched junction bases: 8. This CDR3 is built from 16 residues. CDR1 and CDR2 from the germline V gene are LNHDA and SQIVND (reference sequence). As DNA, the CDR3 is TGTGCCAGTAGTGCGCTGCCGGGACTAAGCACAGATACGCAGTATTTT. It is translated as CASSALPGLSTDTQYF.

The chain carries TRBV18 and TRBJ2-3, with 9 bases identical to TRBD1. The germline V gene encodes CDR1 KGHSH and CDR2 LQKENI. The junction had 8 bases not matched to a gene; V was cut back by 3 bases and J by 4 bases. The CDR3 is 16 residues long. Here the CDR3 reads CASSPAGQGSSDTQYF. CDR3 in DNA: TGTGCCAGCTCACCGGCGGGACAGGGTTCGTCAGATACGCAGTATTTT.

This chain joins TRBV5-1 and TRBJ1-2; 10 bases align to TRBD1. CDR3 length equals 14 residues. V trimming: 7 bases; J trimming: 1 base; junction bases outside the gene matches: 4. Germline lookup yields CDR1 SGHRS and CDR2 YFSETQ. CDR3 sequence reads: CASAGTGDNYGYTF. CDR3 coding DNA: TGCGCCAGCGCCGGGACAGGGGATAACTATGGCTACACCTTC. Drawing the rest from reference TRBV5-1 and TRBJ1-2, the complete variable domain is KAGVTQTPRYLIKTRGQQVTLSCSPISGHRSVSWYQQTPGQGLQFLFEYFSETQRNKGNFPGRFSGRQFSNSRSEMNVSTLELGDSALYLCASAGTGDNYGYTFGSGTRLTVV.

The J gene is TRBJ2-2, the V gene TRBV4-1; 7 bases align to TRBD2. CDR3 size: 16 residues. Germline CDR1 MGHRA, CDR2 YSYEKL. V was pared by 0 bases and J by 5 bases, with 6 bases of the junction left unmatched. The CDR3 region is CASSQDRNSGTGELFF. The CDR3 region has the DNA TGCGCCAGCAGCCAAGATCGTAATAGCGGGACCGGGGAGCTGTTTTTT.

CDR3 amino acids: CASSGGALEQYF. The DNA of the CDR3 is TGTGCCAGCAGTGGAGGCGCCTTGGAGCAGTACTTC. The gene calls are TRBV2 and TRBJ2-7; D is ambiguous. CDR1 and CDR2 from the germline V gene are SNHLY and FYNNEI. CDR3 size: 12 residues. Trimming stripped 4 bases from V and 7 bases from J, with 11 bases between.

The chain carries TRBV7-8 and TRBJ1-2; D unresolved. Trimming took 0 bases from V and 4 from J, leaving 12 bases between them. The CDR3 covers 15 residues. Germline CDR1 SGHVS, CDR2 FQNEAQ. CDR3 nucleotide sequence: TGTGCCAGCAGCTTAGCGAGCGAGGGAATCTATGGCTACACCTTC. This gives the protein CASSLASEGIYGYTF. Full variable domain (outside the CDR3, taken from reference TRBV7-8 and TRBJ1-2): GAGVSQSPRYKVAKRGQDVALRCDPISGHVSLFWYQQALGQGPEFLTYFQNEAQLDKSGLPSDRFFAERPEGSVSTLKIQRTQQEDSAVYLCASSLASEGIYGYTFGSGTRLTVV.

The chain has TRBV4-3 and TRBJ1-6; the match to TRBD1 covers 8 bases. The CDR3 is made up of 16 amino acids. The ends lost 3 bases at V and 7 bases at J; junction bases unmatched: 8. Germline V gives CDR1 LGHNA, CDR2 YSLEER. CDR3 amino acids: CASSQDRTGLNSPLHF. The CDR3 DNA follows: TGCGCCAGCAGCCAGGACCGGACAGGGTTGAATTCACCCCTCCACTTT.

The sample holds a few counts of this clone. This sequence joins TRBV6-5 and TRBJ1-1; D is uncertain. Germline V gene lookup returns CDR1 MNHEY and CDR2 SVGAGI. This CDR3 spans 15 amino acids. V lost 0 bases, J lost 5 bases, and 13 bases lay in between. In DNA form, the CDR3 reads TGTGCCAGCAGTTACTCGAAGACTACGGGGACTGAAGCTTTCTTT. It is translated as CASSYSKTTGTEAFF.

This chain links TRBV11-2 with TRBJ1-6, with a tentative D call TRBD1 (5 bases). CDR1 SGHAT and CDR2 FQNNGV come from the germline V gene. CDR3 length: 18 amino acids. V was trimmed by 7 bases and J by 0 bases, leaving 19 bases between them. The CDR3 here is CASTQAGGYSSYNSPLHF. The CDR3 nucleotides read TGTGCCAGCACCCAGGCGGGGGGGTATAGCTCCTATAATTCACCCCTCCACTTT.

V is TRBV7-2 and J is TRBJ2-7; D might be TRBD2 (5 bases). V gave up 5 bases and J gave up 5 bases, with 19 bases separating them. Looked up from germline, CDR1 is SGHTA and CDR2 is FQGNSA. CDR3 length equals 15 residues. CDR3 in amino acids: CASSHLFSGSDEQYF. The DNA for the CDR3 is TGTGCCAGCAGCCACCTTTTCTCGGGATCCGACGAGCAGTACTTC.

This clone was seen a handful of times. The V and J genes are TRBV6-6 and TRBJ1-5, with 10 bases aligning to TRBD1. J lost 2 bases, V lost 2 bases, and 0 bases had no gene match. The CDR3 consists of 15 residues. CDR1 is MNHNY and CDR2 is SVGAGI in the germline V gene (reference sequence). This CDR3 reads CASSYGTGGNQPQHF. CDR3 coding DNA: TGTGCCAGCAGTTACGGGACAGGGGGCAATCAGCCCCAGCATTTT.

The chain has TRBV7-2 and TRBJ1-4, with 11 bases that match TRBD1. Germline values: CDR1 SGHTA, CDR2 FQGNSA. J lost 0 bases, V lost 1 base, and 1 base had no gene match. The CDR3 is 17 residues long. The CDR3 region has the DNA TGTGCCAGCAGCTTAGGGGACAGGGGGACAACTAATGAAAAACTGTTTTTT. Translating gives CASSLGDRGTTNEKLFF. Looking up the rest from reference TRBV7-2 and TRBJ1-4 gives the full variable domain: GAGVSQSPSNKVTEKGKDVELRCDPISGHTALYWYRQSLGQGLEFLIYFQGNSAPDKSGLPSDRFSAERTGGSVSTLTIQRTQQEDSAVYLCASSLGDRGTTNEKLFFGSGTQLSVL.